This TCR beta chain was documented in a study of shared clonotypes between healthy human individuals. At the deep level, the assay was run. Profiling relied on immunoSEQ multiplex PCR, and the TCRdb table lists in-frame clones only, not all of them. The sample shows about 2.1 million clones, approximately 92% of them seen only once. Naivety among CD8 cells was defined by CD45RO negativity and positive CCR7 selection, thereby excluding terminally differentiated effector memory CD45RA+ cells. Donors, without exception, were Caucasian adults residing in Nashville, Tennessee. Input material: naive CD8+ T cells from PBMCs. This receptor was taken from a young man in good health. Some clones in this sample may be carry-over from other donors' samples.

CDR3 sequence reads: CAATGGREQFF. The DNA of the CDR3 is TGTGCCGCTACTGGGGGTCGTGAGCAGTTCTTC. This chain connects TRBV7-9 to TRBJ2-1; D tentatively fits TRBD1 or TRBD2 (5 bases each). V was shortened by 11 bases and J by 9 bases, with 14 bases between the two germline ends. Germline CDR1 is SEHNR and CDR2 is FQNEAQ (reference sequence). The CDR3 length is 11 residues.